These T cell receptor beta chains were read from a single sample in a study of molecular identifiers for immune sequencing clone quantification. TCRdb re-analysed the PCR reads in MiXCR, keeping a single row per CDR3 protein. The table lists 9,500 to 15,000 distinct CDR3 sequences, under 20% of them singletons, with roughly 1.5% in the top ten. Sequenced sample: naive CD8+ T cells from blood, with Jurkat cell RNA spiked in. The receptors come from a human donor in good health. Some libraries in this study had Jurkat cell RNA spiked in. CDR3s include the opening cysteine and the closing phenylalanine or tryptophan. Fields, in order: J gene, D gene, clone size, V gene, CDR3 length, CDR3 protein, CDR3 DNA. D genes are given only for firm matches. Expanded clones are given a class, and other clones once, few, many or no size at all.

j_call: TRBJ2-7; d_call: .; clone_size: .; v_call: TRBV12-3/TRBV12-4; cdr3_length: 15; cdr3_aa: CASSLEDLSTYKQYF; cdr3_nt: TGTGCCAGCAGCCTGGAGGATCTTAGCACCTACAAGCAGTACTTC
j_call: TRBJ2-7; d_call: .; clone_size: .; v_call: TRBV4-1; cdr3_length: 15; cdr3_aa: CASGQVGGQAFERYF; cdr3_nt: TGCGCCAGCGGCCAAGTGGGAGGACAAGCATTCGAGCGGTACTTC
j_call: TRBJ2-5; d_call: .; clone_size: .; v_call: TRBV7-6; cdr3_length: 17; cdr3_aa: CASSYEPPASTQETQYF; cdr3_nt: TGTGCCAGCAGCTACGAGCCCCCGGCCAGCACGCAAGAGACCCAGTACTTC
j_call: TRBJ2-7; d_call: TRBD2; clone_size: many; v_call: TRBV6-1; cdr3_length: 13; cdr3_aa: CASHLAEAYEQYF; cdr3_nt: TGTGCCAGCCACCTAGCGGAAGCCTACGAGCAGTACTTC
j_call: TRBJ2-7; d_call: TRBD2; clone_size: medium-sized; v_call: TRBV7-8; cdr3_length: 14; cdr3_aa: CASSYPGAGYEQYF; cdr3_nt: TGTGCCAGCAGCTACCCGGGAGCGGGGTACGAGCAGTACTTC
j_call: TRBJ1-2; d_call: .; clone_size: .; v_call: TRBV20-1; cdr3_length: 15; cdr3_aa: CSARTYLEVNYGYTF; cdr3_nt: TGCAGTGCTAGAACTTACTTAGAAGTTAACTATGGCTACACCTTC
j_call: TRBJ2-7; d_call: .; clone_size: medium-sized; v_call: TRBV10-3; cdr3_length: 13; cdr3_aa: CAISESNYYEQYF; cdr3_nt: TGTGCCATCAGTGAGTCGAACTACTACGAGCAGTACTTC
j_call: TRBJ2-7; d_call: .; clone_size: medium-sized; v_call: TRBV20-1; cdr3_length: 13; cdr3_aa: CSAPPTTSYEQYF; cdr3_nt: TGCAGTGCTCCCCCCACTACTAGCTACGAGCAGTACTTC
j_call: TRBJ2-7; d_call: TRBD2; clone_size: many; v_call: TRBV29-1; cdr3_length: 14; cdr3_aa: CSVLGLAGVFEQYF; cdr3_nt: TGCAGCGTTCTCGGACTAGCGGGAGTCTTCGAGCAGTACTTC
j_call: TRBJ1-1; d_call: .; clone_size: .; v_call: TRBV6-5; cdr3_length: 14; cdr3_aa: CASKFLPEGTEAFF; cdr3_nt: TGTGCCAGCAAATTTCTCCCGGAAGGCACTGAAGCTTTCTTT
j_call: TRBJ2-3; d_call: .; clone_size: medium-sized; v_call: TRBV7-8; cdr3_length: 14; cdr3_aa: CASNPRYNTDTQYF; cdr3_nt: TGTGCCAGCAATCCCCGATATAACACAGATACGCAGTATTTT
j_call: TRBJ1-6; d_call: TRBD1; clone_size: medium-sized; v_call: TRBV4-1; cdr3_length: 15; cdr3_aa: CASSPTGQINSPLHF; cdr3_nt: TGCGCCAGCAGCCCAACGGGACAGATTAATTCACCCCTCCACTTT
j_call: TRBJ1-2; d_call: TRBD1; clone_size: many; v_call: TRBV28; cdr3_length: 18; cdr3_aa: CASSTQFAWGQGRYGYTF; cdr3_nt: TGTGCCAGCAGTACCCAATTTGCGTGGGGACAGGGGAGGTATGGCTACACCTTC
j_call: TRBJ1-2; d_call: TRBD1; clone_size: .; v_call: TRBV13; cdr3_length: 17; cdr3_aa: CASSLGLGTGGPHGYTF; cdr3_nt: TGTGCCAGCAGCTTAGGCCTCGGGACAGGGGGCCCGCATGGCTACACCTTC
j_call: TRBJ1-6; d_call: .; clone_size: many; v_call: TRBV6-5; cdr3_length: 17; cdr3_aa: CASSYNTNRWIDSPLHF; cdr3_nt: TGTGCCAGCAGTTACAACACCAATCGGTGGATCGATTCACCCCTCCACTTT
j_call: TRBJ2-7; d_call: TRBD2; clone_size: .; v_call: TRBV20-1; cdr3_length: 17; cdr3_aa: CSASGTSGDWNYYEQYF; cdr3_nt: TGCAGTGCCTCCGGGACTAGCGGAGATTGGAATTACTACGAGCAGTACTTC
j_call: TRBJ2-7; d_call: TRBD1; clone_size: medium-sized; v_call: TRBV20-1; cdr3_length: 15; cdr3_aa: CSARDLLGGPYEQYF; cdr3_nt: TGCAGTGCTAGAGATCTATTAGGGGGCCCCTACGAGCAGTACTTC
j_call: TRBJ2-3; d_call: TRBD2; clone_size: medium-sized; v_call: TRBV5-6; cdr3_length: 16; cdr3_aa: CASSLAGLGGTDTQYF; cdr3_nt: TGTGCCAGCAGCTTGGCCGGACTAGGCGGCACAGATACGCAGTATTTT
j_call: TRBJ1-2; d_call: TRBD1; clone_size: many; v_call: TRBV11-3; cdr3_length: 14; cdr3_aa: CASSKGQGIYGYTF; cdr3_nt: TGTGCCAGCAGCAAGGGACAGGGAATCTATGGCTACACCTTC
j_call: TRBJ2-7; d_call: .; clone_size: medium-sized; v_call: TRBV3-1; cdr3_length: 13; cdr3_aa: CASSLDPSYEQYF; cdr3_nt: TGTGCCAGCAGCCTGGACCCCTCCTACGAGCAGTACTTC
j_call: TRBJ2-5; d_call: .; clone_size: many; v_call: TRBV20-1; cdr3_length: 13; cdr3_aa: CSARESYQETQYF; cdr3_nt: TGCAGTGCTAGAGAGTCATACCAAGAGACCCAGTACTTC
j_call: TRBJ2-2; d_call: .; clone_size: many; v_call: TRBV27; cdr3_length: 15; cdr3_aa: CASSLSPENTGELFF; cdr3_nt: TGTGCCAGCAGTTTATCTCCGGAGAACACCGGGGAGCTGTTTTTT
j_call: TRBJ2-7; d_call: .; clone_size: few; v_call: TRBV11-2; cdr3_length: 15; cdr3_aa: CASSLSGQSSYEQYF; cdr3_nt: TGTGCCAGCAGCTTAAGTGGCCAGAGCTCCTACGAGCAGTACTTC
j_call: TRBJ2-1; d_call: TRBD2; clone_size: medium-sized; v_call: TRBV7-8; cdr3_length: 16; cdr3_aa: CASSSPWTSGRNEQFF; cdr3_nt: TGTGCCAGCAGCTCACCCTGGACTAGCGGGAGAAATGAGCAGTTCTTC
j_call: TRBJ2-2; d_call: .; clone_size: medium-sized; v_call: TRBV20-1; cdr3_length: 16; cdr3_aa: CSARDRAQANTGELFF; cdr3_nt: TGCAGTGCTAGAGACCGGGCCCAAGCTAACACCGGGGAGCTGTTTTTT
j_call: TRBJ2-7; d_call: .; clone_size: .; v_call: TRBV20-1; cdr3_length: 15; cdr3_aa: CSARGAFGEAAEQYF; cdr3_nt: TGCAGTGCTAGAGGGGCTTTTGGGGAGGCGGCCGAGCAGTACTTC
j_call: TRBJ1-2; d_call: .; clone_size: medium-sized; v_call: TRBV9; cdr3_length: 17; cdr3_aa: CASSVDPLSGAAYGYTF; cdr3_nt: TGTGCCAGCAGCGTAGACCCCCTCTCAGGGGCCGCGTATGGCTACACCTTC
j_call: TRBJ2-2; d_call: .; clone_size: .; v_call: TRBV4-3; cdr3_length: 14; cdr3_aa: CASSPSRNTGELSF; cdr3_nt: TGCGCCAGCAGCCCATCCAGGAACACCGGGGAGCTGTCTTTT
j_call: TRBJ2-7; d_call: TRBD1; clone_size: medium-sized; v_call: TRBV5-1; cdr3_length: 17; cdr3_aa: CASSAIPSGTGGYEQYF; cdr3_nt: TGCGCCAGCAGCGCAATTCCCTCCGGGACAGGGGGGTACGAGCAGTACTTC
j_call: TRBJ2-1; d_call: .; clone_size: medium-sized; v_call: TRBV11-2; cdr3_length: 11; cdr3_aa: CASSFVDEQFF; cdr3_nt: TGTGCCAGCAGCTTTGTTGATGAGCAGTTCTTC
j_call: TRBJ1-1; d_call: .; clone_size: medium-sized; v_call: TRBV3-1; cdr3_length: 17; cdr3_aa: CASSQEAGAGLGTEAFF; cdr3_nt: TGTGCCAGCAGCCAAGAGGCCGGAGCAGGGTTGGGCACTGAAGCTTTCTTT
j_call: TRBJ2-7; d_call: .; clone_size: .; v_call: TRBV28; cdr3_length: 14; cdr3_aa: CASSLCWGTCEQYF; cdr3_nt: TGTGCCAGCAGTTTGTGTTGGGGCACCTGCGAGCAGTACTTC
j_call: TRBJ1-1; d_call: TRBD1; clone_size: medium-sized; v_call: TRBV27; cdr3_length: 15; cdr3_aa: CASSLGQGFRTEAFF; cdr3_nt: TGTGCCAGCAGTTTGGGACAGGGGTTTCGCACTGAAGCTTTCTTT
j_call: TRBJ2-7; d_call: .; clone_size: medium-sized; v_call: TRBV6-2/TRBV6-3; cdr3_length: 13; cdr3_aa: CASSYGPSYEQYF; cdr3_nt: TGTGCCAGCAGTTACGGGCCCTCCTACGAGCAGTACTTC
j_call: TRBJ1-3; d_call: .; clone_size: .; v_call: TRBV28; cdr3_length: 16; cdr3_aa: CASSQLQDSSGNTIYF; cdr3_nt: TGTGCCAGCAGTCAATTACAGGACAGCTCTGGAAACACCATATATTTT
j_call: TRBJ2-1; d_call: .; clone_size: few; v_call: TRBV7-9; cdr3_length: 12; cdr3_aa: CASSSALGEQFF; cdr3_nt: TGTGCCAGCAGCTCCGCCTTGGGTGAGCAGTTCTTC
j_call: TRBJ2-7; d_call: TRBD1; clone_size: medium-sized; v_call: TRBV4-1; cdr3_length: 14; cdr3_aa: CASSRGTGNYEQYF; cdr3_nt: TGCGCCAGCAGCCGGGGGACAGGGAACTACGAGCAGTACTTC
j_call: TRBJ2-1; d_call: .; clone_size: .; v_call: TRBV5-3; cdr3_length: 11; cdr3_aa: CANRRGNEQFF; cdr3_nt: TGTGCCAACCGCCGGGGCAATGAGCAGTTCTTC
j_call: TRBJ2-7; d_call: .; clone_size: medium-sized; v_call: TRBV7-8; cdr3_length: 14; cdr3_aa: CASSPPTGPYEQYF; cdr3_nt: TGTGCCAGCAGCCCCCCTACTGGCCCCTACGAGCAGTACTTC